The present TCR beta chain was sequenced within a study of PD-L1 blockade in urothelial cancer. It was locally advanced or metastatic urothelial carcinoma that patients had. Points on this clone: Antigen: not known.

Findings and limits, study-wide: Durable-benefit patients expanded tumor-associated blood clones more at 3 weeks.

Sequencing used immunoSEQ multiplex PCR; TCRdb keeps in-frame clones, though not all of them. The profile shows about 73,000 clones, less than 90% of them singletons. Germline values: CDR1 SGHAT, CDR2 FQNNGV. This CDR3 has 12 residues. V was trimmed by 1 base and J by 3 bases, leaving 4 bases between them. The J gene is TRBJ2-7, the V gene TRBV11-2; D is uncertain. The sequence was obtained from a man in his 60s with urothelial cancer. Sequencing used PBMCs, obtained around atezolizumab (anti-PD-L1) treatment. The CDR3 is CASSLGLYEQYF. In DNA form, the CDR3 reads TGTGCCAGCAGCTTAGGGCTCTACGAGCAGTACTTC.